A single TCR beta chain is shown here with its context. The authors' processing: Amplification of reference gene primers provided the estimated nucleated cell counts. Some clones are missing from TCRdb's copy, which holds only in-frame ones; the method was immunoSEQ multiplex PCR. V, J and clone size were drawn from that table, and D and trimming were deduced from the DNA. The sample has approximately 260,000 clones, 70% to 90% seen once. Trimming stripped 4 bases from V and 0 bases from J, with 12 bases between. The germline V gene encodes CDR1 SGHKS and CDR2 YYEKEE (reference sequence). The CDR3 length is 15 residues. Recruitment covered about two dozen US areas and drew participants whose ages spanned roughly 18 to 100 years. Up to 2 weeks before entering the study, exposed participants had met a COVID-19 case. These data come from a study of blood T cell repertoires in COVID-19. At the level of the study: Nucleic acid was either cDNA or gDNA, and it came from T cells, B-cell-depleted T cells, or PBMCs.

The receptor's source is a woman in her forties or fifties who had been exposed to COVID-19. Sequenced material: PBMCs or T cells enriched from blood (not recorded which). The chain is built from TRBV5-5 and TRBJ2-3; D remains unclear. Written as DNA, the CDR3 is TGTGCCAGCAGCGGCTCCGGGTTCAGCACAGATACGCAGTATTTT. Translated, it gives CASSGSGFSTDTQYF.